A selection of T cell receptor beta chains follows, all from one sample in a study of identifying expanded T cells in peripheral blood. Assay used: immunoSEQ multiplex PCR; TCRdb lists only in-frame clones, some missing. Of over 80,000 clones in the sample, approximately 86% were seen once. Specimen: blood. These receptors were taken from a person aged 18 to 75 in good health. Each CDR3 is given without its conserved first and last residue. Fields, in order: V gene, J gene, CDR3 protein.

V: TRBV19; J: TRBJ1-5; CDR3: ASSLVLTGANQPQH
V: TRBV7-2; J: TRBJ2-3; CDR3: ASSLSGGALDTQY
V: TRBV5-1; J: TRBJ2-1; CDR3: ASSLAPGSLDEQF
V: TRBV6-5; J: TRBJ1-5; CDR3: ASSYSVGQPQH
V: TRBV11-2; J: TRBJ2-1; CDR3: ASSSRTDRGNEQF
V: TRBV14; J: TRBJ1-4; CDR3: ASSQDYCLNEKLF
V: TRBV10-3; J: TRBJ1-1; CDR3: AIMDIPNTEAF
V: TRBV4-3; J: TRBJ2-3; CDR3: ASSQSPGQGTDTQY
V: TRBV7-8; J: TRBJ2-7; CDR3: ASSRDSSYEQY
V: TRBV5-6; J: TRBJ1-6; CDR3: ASSLAQGTNSPLH
V: TRBV2; J: TRBJ2-7; CDR3: ASTIRGETEQY
V: TRBV30; J: TRBJ1-2; CDR3: AWSSAGDYGYT
V: TRBV19; J: TRBJ1-1; CDR3: ASRKGAEAF
V: TRBV30; J: TRBJ1-1; CDR3: AWSVGRGTEAF
V: TRBV6-6; J: TRBJ1-1; CDR3: ASTFIDSGTEAF
V: TRBV29-1; J: TRBJ1-1; CDR3: SGRTGGEAF
V: TRBV27; J: TRBJ1-5; CDR3: ASSFRDNQPQH
V: TRBV7-2; J: TRBJ2-5; CDR3: ASSLTGGQETQY
V: TRBV19; J: TRBJ1-1; CDR3: ASSTLDRRNTEAF
V: TRBV18; J: TRBJ1-5; CDR3: ASSPQGGNQPQH
V: TRBV7-8; J: TRBJ1-4; CDR3: ASSPRTAEKLF
V: TRBV4-1; J: TRBJ1-2; CDR3: ASSQGFRGYT
V: TRBV18; J: TRBJ1-2; CDR3: ASYTGTNGYT
V: TRBV19; J: TRBJ2-2; CDR3: ASSVPGRQSVGELF
V: TRBV5-1; J: TRBJ1-2; CDR3: ASSLDVGVPANYGYT
V: TRBV6-5; J: TRBJ1-2; CDR3: ASSPGTGIYGYT
V: TRBV6-1; J: TRBJ2-1; CDR3: ASSERTSGINEQF
V: TRBV9; J: TRBJ2-7; CDR3: ASSVNPLKGYEQY
V: TRBV6-1; J: TRBJ2-1; CDR3: ASSQADEQF
V: TRBV7-3; J: TRBJ1-2; CDR3: ASSLASGTADYT
V: TRBV5-8; J: TRBJ1-2; CDR3: ASSLTGTGQIYGYT
V: TRBV6-1; J: TRBJ1-1; CDR3: ASSEPIQGIRTEAF
V: TRBV7-3; J: TRBJ1-2; CDR3: ASSPTGDYGYT
V: TRBV18; J: TRBJ2-2; CDR3: ASTGRGSYTGELF
V: TRBV7-9; J: TRBJ1-2; CDR3: ASIRDYGYT
V: TRBV2; J: TRBJ1-4; CDR3: ASSSDREEKLF
V: TRBV19; J: TRBJ2-7; CDR3: ASSMGYEQY
V: TRBV5-4; J: TRBJ2-7; CDR3: ASSRGQGVSYEQY
V: TRBV7-9; J: TRBJ1-4; CDR3: ASSPDRISTNEKLF
V: TRBV19; J: TRBJ1-2; CDR3: ASSIAQGANYGYT
V: TRBV4-1; J: TRBJ2-3; CDR3: ASSQGKGGGPRTDTQY
V: TRBV29-1; J: TRBJ1-2; CDR3: SVEDERYNYGYT
V: TRBV14; J: TRBJ2-3; CDR3: ASSQGNLGTQY
V: TRBV7-9; J: TRBJ1-1; CDR3: ASSVRGGNTEAF
V: TRBV6-7; J: TRBJ1-3; CDR3: ASSYSTPGSFPGNTIY
V: TRBV7-9; J: TRBJ1-1; CDR3: ASSFQGTEAF
V: TRBV7-9; J: TRBJ1-1; CDR3: ASSLGGHTEAF
V: TRBV27; J: TRBJ1-2; CDR3: ASSPDRRDPYGYT
V: TRBV6-5; J: TRBJ1-2; CDR3: ASTSRSGDYGYT
V: TRBV4-3; J: TRBJ2-4; CDR3: ASSPLADATNLAKNIQY
V: TRBV5-1; J: TRBJ1-3; CDR3: ASRGQGGNTIY
V: TRBV29-1; J: TRBJ1-2; CDR3: SVEDNPPNYGYT
V: TRBV5-1; J: TRBJ1-3; CDR3: ASSLDSFRNTIY
V: TRBV7-6; J: TRBJ1-5; CDR3: ASSPPDRGRGQPQH
V: TRBV2; J: TRBJ2-2; CDR3: ASRPVGGTSGELF
V: TRBV15; J: TRBJ1-1; CDR3: ATSKRVVNTEAF
V: TRBV5-8; J: TRBJ1-1; CDR3: ASSSLGVGDTEAF